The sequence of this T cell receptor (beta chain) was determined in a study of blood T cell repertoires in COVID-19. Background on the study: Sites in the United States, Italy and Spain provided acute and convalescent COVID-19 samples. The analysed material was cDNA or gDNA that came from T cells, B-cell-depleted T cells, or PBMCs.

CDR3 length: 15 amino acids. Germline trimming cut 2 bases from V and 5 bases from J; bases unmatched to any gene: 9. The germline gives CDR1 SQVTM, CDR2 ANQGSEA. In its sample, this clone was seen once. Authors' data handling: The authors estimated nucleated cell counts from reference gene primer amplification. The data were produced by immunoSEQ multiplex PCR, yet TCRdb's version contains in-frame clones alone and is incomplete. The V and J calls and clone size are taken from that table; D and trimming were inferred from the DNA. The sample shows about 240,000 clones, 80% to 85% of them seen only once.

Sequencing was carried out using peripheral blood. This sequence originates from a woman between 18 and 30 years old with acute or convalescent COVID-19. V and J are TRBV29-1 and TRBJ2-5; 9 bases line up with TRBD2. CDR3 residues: CSVERLAGVGETQYF. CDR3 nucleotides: TGCAGCGTTGAACGGTTAGCGGGAGTAGGGGAGACCCAGTACTTC.